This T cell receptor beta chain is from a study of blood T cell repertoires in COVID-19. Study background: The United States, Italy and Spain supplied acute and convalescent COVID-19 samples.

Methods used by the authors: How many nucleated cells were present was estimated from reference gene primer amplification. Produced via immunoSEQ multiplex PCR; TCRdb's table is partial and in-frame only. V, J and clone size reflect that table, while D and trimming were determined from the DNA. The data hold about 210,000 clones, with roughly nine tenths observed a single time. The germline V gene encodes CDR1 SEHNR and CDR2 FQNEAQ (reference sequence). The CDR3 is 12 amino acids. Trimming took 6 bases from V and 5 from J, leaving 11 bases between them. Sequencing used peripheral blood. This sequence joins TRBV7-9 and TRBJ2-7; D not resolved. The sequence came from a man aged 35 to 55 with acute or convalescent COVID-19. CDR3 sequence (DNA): TGTGCCAGCAGGAATGAACAGCACGAGCAGTACTTC. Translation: CASRNEQHEQYF.